This TCR beta chain derives from a study of blood T cells in healthy people across ages. Overall study: In model experiments, template switching was able to capture about one barcoded beta molecule for every two T cells that were present.

Aged about 6 to 90, donors were systemically healthy Caucasians from Russia. Together with a sample-barcoded 5' primer, a J-beta primer mix was included in a second PCR lasting about 6 to 11 cycles. From the 5' RACE reads, TCRdb called clonotypes with MiXCR, one entry per CDR3 protein. The sample consists of 1.8 million or so distinct CDR3 sequences, around 40% of them appearing once. Study-wide results and caveats: Age showed a roughly linear inverse relationship with TCR beta diversity per million T cells. It was the long-lived donors that had more naive CD4+ cells and higher diversity than aged donors.

Concerning this clonotype: Its specificity is not known.

The CDR3 is 14 residues long. V was shortened by 6 bases and J by 8 bases, with 17 bases between the two germline ends. CDR1 SGHDT and CDR2 YYEEEE come from the germline V gene. Sequenced material: blood. The chain combines TRBV5-6 with TRBJ1-4; the D gene is possibly TRBD1 (6 bases). The clonotype comes from a human donor in good health. The CDR3 DNA reads as TGTGCCAGCACCGAAGGGGGAGTAGGCGAAAAACTGTTTTTT. This sequence encodes CASTEGGVGEKLFF.